The 9 T cell receptor beta chains presented below share a single source sample, sequenced in a study of OX40 agonist ivuxolimab in advanced cancers. Profiling relied on immunoSEQ multiplex PCR, and the TCRdb table lists in-frame clones only, not all of them. The sample yields 14,000 or so clones, around 65% seen once. The sequences come from CD4+ or CD8+ T cells sorted from blood, collected in a trial of the OX40 agonist ivuxolimab. The receptors derive from an adult with an advanced solid tumor such as melanoma, head and neck, liver or kidney cancer.

The genes are TRBV6-1 and TRBJ1-4; D uncertain. The germline V gene has CDR1 MNHNS and CDR2 SASEGT. Trimming took off 2 bases at V and 8 bases at J, with 15 bases between the two ends. This CDR3 has 15 residues. CDR3 nucleotide sequence: TGTGCCAGCAGTGAATACTACACGACGGAGGAAAAACTGTTTTTT. The encoded protein is CASSEYYTTEEKLFF.

Only one count was recorded for this clone. V is TRBV5-4 and J is TRBJ1-4; 9 bases match TRBD1. CDR3 length: 15 residues. Germline-derived CDR1 and CDR2 are SGHNT and YYREEE (reference sequence). V trimming: 3 bases; J trimming: 5 bases; junction bases outside the gene matches: 5. The CDR3 coding sequence is TGTGCCAGCAGCTCTTACGGGACAGGGAATGAAAAACTGTTTTTT. Translating gives CASSSYGTGNEKLFF.

The genes are TRBV30 and TRBJ2-7, with 9 nucleotides matching TRBD1. CDR1 and CDR2 (germline): GTSNPN, SVGIG (reference sequence). This CDR3 comprises 15 residues. V lost 0 bases and J lost 2; bases outside the gene matches: 5. The CDR3 is CAWSVTGQGPYEQYF. The CDR3 DNA reads TGTGCCTGGAGTGTAACGGGACAGGGACCCTACGAGCAGTACTTC.

DNA for the CDR3: TGCGCCAGCAGCCCCAGTCGAACCGGGACAAGGGGGCAGAAACTGTTTTTT. Protein product: CASSPSRTGTRGQKLFF. The genes are TRBV4-1 and TRBJ1-4; 7 bases match TRBD1. The V gene end was trimmed by 4 bases and the J gene end by 11 bases; junction bases not matched to a gene: 19. Germline V gene sequence: CDR1 MGHRA, CDR2 YSYEKL. This CDR3 spans 17 amino acids.

The chain is built from TRBV4-1 and TRBJ1-3; D is unresolved. The CDR3 totals 17 residues. The V end was cut by 0 bases, the J end by 2 bases, with 14 bases between. Germline V gene lookup returns CDR1 MGHRA and CDR2 YSYEKL. CDR3 sequence reads: CASSQDYPRPPGNTIYF. CDR3 DNA sequence: TGCGCCAGCAGCCAAGATTATCCACGTCCGCCTGGAAACACCATATATTTT.

This clone has only a few counts. V and J are TRBV5-8 and TRBJ2-7; TRBD1 matches 8 bases. The CDR3 covers 14 residues. CDR1 is SGHTS and CDR2 is YDEGEE in the germline V gene. The ends lost 4 bases at V and 7 bases at J; junction bases unmatched: 10. In DNA, the CDR3 is TGTGCCAGCAGCCCCGGGACAGGTTCCCCGGAGCAGTACTTC. Protein: CASSPGTGSPEQYF.

This chain connects TRBV19 to TRBJ2-1, with no clear D. The CDR3 runs to 15 residues. Germline CDR1 LNHDA, CDR2 SQIVND (reference sequence). The V gene lost 5 bases and the J gene lost 9 bases, with 20 bases spanning the gap. Here the CDR3 reads CASSPHYPSGPEQFF. The CDR3 nucleotides are TGTGCCAGTAGTCCCCACTACCCAAGTGGTCCTGAGCAGTTCTTC.

The chain couples TRBV9 to TRBJ2-3; tentatively, D is TRBD2 (7 bases). Trimming cost V 0 bases and J 5 bases, with 10 bases left between them. Germline CDR1 SGDLS, CDR2 YYNGEE. The CDR3 length is 14 residues. The CDR3 sequence is CASSVGGGQDTQYF. The DNA of the CDR3 is TGTGCCAGCAGCGTAGGGGGGGGCCAAGATACGCAGTATTTT.

This clone was found once. A far larger clone is one nucleotide away, so this likely arose from a read error. Within the sample, other DNA sequences also encode this same CDR3. In DNA form, the CDR3 reads TGCGCCAGCAGCCCGGGGACAGGGGGAAAACTGTTTTTT. Translated: CASSPGTGGKLFF. The chain employs TRBV5-1 and TRBJ1-4, with 11 positions matching TRBD1. The CDR3 has 13 amino acids. Germline lookup yields CDR1 SGHRS and CDR2 YFSETQ. Trimming cost V 4 bases and J 10 bases; bases outside gene matches: 3.